A selection of T cell receptor beta chains follows, all from one sample in a study of T cells in Graves' hyperthyroidism and ophthalmopathy. TCRdb reprocessed the multiplex PCR reads via MiXCR and lists one record per CDR3 protein. The sample lists roughly 180,000 distinct CDR3 sequences; approximately 15% were seen once. Sequenced sample: blood. The receptors here all came from a woman aged 45-65 years with Graves' hyperthyroidism. Each CDR3 is given with its conserved first and last residue. Each record gives: J gene, V gene, clone size, D gene, CDR3 DNA, CDR3 protein. A D gene is named only where the DNA matches it firmly. Part of the rows lack a size; the others show once, few, many or a class for expanded clones.

TRBJ2-2,TRBV7-9,many,TRBD1,TGTGCCAGCAGAGGGACAGGGGGCCTCACCGGGGAGCTGTTTTTT,CASRGTGGLTGELFF
TRBJ1-3,TRBV12-5,many,.,TGTGCTAGTGGTCCTCCCCTCAAGAAGGTCGGAAACACCATATATTTT,CASGPPLKKVGNTIYF
TRBJ2-2,TRBV5-1,few,TRBD1,TGCGCCAGCAGCTTGGCGACAGGGTATGGCGGGGAGCTGTTTTTT,CASSLATGYGGELFF
TRBJ1-5,TRBV12-3/TRBV12-4,many,.,TGTGCCAGCAGTTCAGGGACCGCTCGGGGGTCCCAGCATTTT,CASSSGTARGSQHF
TRBJ1-1,TRBV5-1,.,.,TGTGCCAGCAGACCGTACCTTATCGGGACTGAAGCTTTCTTT,CASRPYLIGTEAFF
TRBJ2-3,TRBV6-2/TRBV6-3,.,.,TGCGCCAGCAGCTATACCGGTACACCAACCGGCGCAGATACGCAGTATTTT,CASSYTGTPTGADTQYF
TRBJ2-5,TRBV5-1,few,.,TGCGCCAGCAGCTTGGTGGTTGGTGGAAGGGCCGGGTTCGCTCAAGAGACCCAGTACTTC,CASSLVVGGRAGFAQETQYF
TRBJ1-6,TRBV7-3,.,.,TGTGCCAGCAGCTTAATCGGCAGTAATTCACCCCTCCACTTT,CASSLIGSNSPLHF
TRBJ2-6,TRBV20-1,many,TRBD2,TGCAGTGCTTGGCCGGGACTAGTAAACGGGGCCAACGTCCTGACTTTC,CSAWPGLVNGANVLTF
TRBJ2-7,TRBV24-1,many,.,TGTGCCACCAGTGATCAACGGGACGGATCCTACGAGCAGTACTTC,CATSDQRDGSYEQYF
TRBJ1-5,TRBV20-1,few,TRBD1,TGCAGTGCTAGGAGACAGGGGAGAAATCAGCCCCAGCATTTT,CSARRQGRNQPQHF
TRBJ2-1,TRBV24-1,.,TRBD2,TGTGCCACCAGTGAAGTAGGCAGCGGGAGCTCCTACAATGAGCAGTTCTTC,CATSEVGSGSSYNEQFF
TRBJ2-5,TRBV6-1,few,.,TGTGCCAGCAGTGTATTAGCAGACCTAGGGACCCAGTACTTC,CASSVLADLGTQYF
TRBJ2-3,TRBV15,many,.,TGTGCCACCAGCCCTCAGGGGGGGGGAATGCTCACAGATACGCAGTATTTT,CATSPQGGGMLTDTQYF
TRBJ2-5,TRBV7-7,many,.,TGTGCTAGCAGCGGCTCGGGACTCTTGGAGACCCAGTACTTC,CASSGSGLLETQYF
TRBJ2-5,TRBV18,many,.,TGTGCCAGCTCACCACTTCCGACAGGCCGTAAAGAGACCCAGTACTTC,CASSPLPTGRKETQYF
TRBJ2-7,TRBV20-1,many,TRBD1,TGCAGTGCTCGACAGGGTTACGAGCAGTACTTC,CSARQGYEQYF
TRBJ1-1,TRBV6-1,many,.,TGTGCCAGCAACCTGGCGTTGGGGACTGAAGCTTTCTTT,CASNLALGTEAFF
TRBJ2-3,TRBV24-1,few,TRBD1,TGTGCCACCAGTGATCCCCCAGGACAGGGGAGCACAGATACGCAGTATTTT,CATSDPPGQGSTDTQYF
TRBJ2-3,TRBV27,many,.,TGTGCCAGCAGTTCTGGGACCACAGATACGCAGTATTTT,CASSSGTTDTQYF
TRBJ2-7,TRBV20-1,many,.,TGCAGTGCTAGTGTCTACGAGCAGTACTTC,CSASVYEQYF
TRBJ1-5,TRBV7-8,many,TRBD1,TGTGCCAGCAGCTTGAGTGGGACAGCACCTAGCAATCAGCCCCAGCATTTT,CASSLSGTAPSNQPQHF
TRBJ2-1,TRBV27,.,TRBD2,TGTGCCAGCAGTTACGGGACTAGCGGGGCGCAGTTCTTC,CASSYGTSGAQFF
TRBJ2-7,TRBV15,many,.,TGTGCCACCAGCAGAGATGTTGTCGGGACCTACGAGCAGTACTTC,CATSRDVVGTYEQYF
TRBJ1-2,TRBV15,many,TRBD1,TGTGCCACCAGCGAGTCGGGACAGGGGGCTACGGAAACCTTC,CATSESGQGATETF
TRBJ2-3,TRBV12-3/TRBV12-4,many,.,TGTGCCAGCAGTTACGGAGGGACAGATACGCAGTATTTT,CASSYGGTDTQYF
TRBJ1-1,TRBV19,many,.,TGTGCCAGTAGTATGGGGGCTGAAGCTTTCTTT,CASSMGAEAFF
TRBJ2-5,TRBV28,many,.,TGTGCCAGCAGGGGGACGGCGAGGACCCAGTACTTC,CASRGTARTQYF
TRBJ1-1,TRBV5-1,many,TRBD1,TGCGCCAGCAGCATAGGACAGGGATACACTGAAGCTTTCTTT,CASSIGQGYTEAFF
TRBJ2-3,TRBV11-2,.,.,TGTGCCAGCAGCCCCGGACAGTTGGGAACAGATACGCAGTATTTT,CASSPGQLGTDTQYF
TRBJ2-3,TRBV7-7,.,.,TGTGCTAGCAGCTTAGCGCAGGGAGATACGCAGTATTTT,CASSLAQGDTQYF
TRBJ2-3,TRBV20-1,many,TRBD2,TGCAGTGCTATCAGCGGGGGGAGCACAGATACGCAGTATTTT,CSAISGGSTDTQYF
TRBJ2-7,TRBV6-1,.,TRBD2,TGTGCTAGTAGGCGGGGGGGGGCAGCATACGGGCAGTACTTC,CASRRGGAAYGQYF
TRBJ1-2,TRBV7-2,many,TRBD1,TGTGCCAGCAGCAAGACAGGGGGCGTTGGCTACACCTTC,CASSKTGGVGYTF
TRBJ2-4,TRBV27,.,.,TGTGCCAGCGGCTTTTCCAAAAACATTCAGTACTTC,CASGFSKNIQYF
TRBJ1-2,TRBV7-2,many,TRBD1,TGTGCCAGCAGCACCAGGAGGGGGCTCTATGGCTACACCTTC,CASSTRRGLYGYTF
TRBJ2-5,TRBV18,many,.,TGTGCCAGCTCACCAAGGGAGTTACAAGAGACCCAGTACTTC,CASSPRELQETQYF
TRBJ1-3,TRBV28,many,.,TGTGCCAGCAGTTCCGCCCTCCCCCGTTGGGGGCAAGCTGGAAACACCATATATTTT,CASSSALPRWGQAGNTIYF
TRBJ1-3,TRBV7-9,few,TRBD1,TGTGCCAGCAGCCCTACAGGGGTTCGAAACACCATATATTTT,CASSPTGVRNTIYF
TRBJ2-1,TRBV6-1,.,.,TGTGCCAGCAGCCGAGGGGGAATCAATGAGCAGTTCTTC,CASSRGGINEQFF
TRBJ1-5,TRBV7-2,.,TRBD1,TGTGCCAGCAGCCCAGGGACAGTCAATCAGCCCCAGCATTTT,CASSPGTVNQPQHF
TRBJ2-4,TRBV6-2/TRBV6-3,many,.,TGTGCCAGCAGTTACAGGGGTGAAAACATTCAGTACTTC,CASSYRGENIQYF
TRBJ1-4,TRBV7-9,many,.,TGTGCCAGCAGCAACCGACCGGGAACTAATGAAAAACTGTTTTTT,CASSNRPGTNEKLFF
TRBJ2-7,TRBV18,many,.,TGTGCCAGCTCCCTTTCCTACTCCTACGAGCAGTACTTC,CASSLSYSYEQYF
TRBJ2-7,TRBV2,many,.,TGTGCCAGCAGTGGACCCCGCGACTACGAGCAGTACTTC,CASSGPRDYEQYF
TRBJ2-5,TRBV11-2,many,TRBD1,TGTGCCAGCAGCTTAGCACTCCCAGGGGGTAGGGAGACCCAGTACTTC,CASSLALPGGRETQYF
TRBJ2-1,TRBV15,once,TRBD2,TGTGCCACCAGCAGAGATACTCTAGCGGGGGGGCAGGGAAATGAGCAGTTCTTC,CATSRDTLAGGQGNEQFF
TRBJ1-5,TRBV2,many,.,TGTGCCAGCAGGAGAGCCAATCAGCCCCAGCATTTT,CASRRANQPQHF
TRBJ1-4,TRBV15,few,.,TGTGCCACTGCGTGGCCAACAACTAATGAAAAACTGTTTTTT,CATAWPTTNEKLFF
TRBJ2-1,TRBV11-2,many,TRBD2,TGTGCCAGCGCGGGCGGGCTAGCGGGCTACAATGAGCAGTTCTTC,CASAGGLAGYNEQFF
TRBJ2-1,TRBV5-5,.,.,TGTGCCAGCAGTCTATCGGAGATCGAGCAGTTCTTC,CASSLSEIEQFF
TRBJ1-4,TRBV28,.,.,TGTGCCAGCAGTTTATTTTCCCCGGCAACTAATGAAAAACTGTTTTTT,CASSLFSPATNEKLFF
TRBJ1-2,TRBV11-2,.,.,TGTGCCAGCAGCCGAAGAGAGGGGGATAACTATGGCTACACCTTC,CASSRREGDNYGYTF
TRBJ2-7,TRBV7-9,many,.,TGTGCCAGCAGCAGGACTGCTTCCTACGAGCAGTACTTC,CASSRTASYEQYF
TRBJ2-6,TRBV27,many,.,TGTGCCAGCAGTTCCGGGGCCAACGTCCTGACTTTC,CASSSGANVLTF
TRBJ2-2,TRBV5-1,many,.,TGCGCCAGCAGCTCCCACACCGGGGAGCTGTTTTTT,CASSSHTGELFF
TRBJ2-2,TRBV15,few,.,TGTGCCACCACCATACTAAACACCGGGGAGCTGTTTTTT,CATTILNTGELFF
TRBJ2-2,TRBV6-2/TRBV6-3,many,TRBD1,TGTGCCAGCAGTTACGGGACAGGGGGACTCGGGGAGCTGTTTTTT,CASSYGTGGLGELFF
TRBJ2-1,TRBV5-1,many,TRBD1,TGCGCCAGCAGCTTGGGACAGGGGGACAATGAGCAGTTCTTC,CASSLGQGDNEQFF
TRBJ2-3,TRBV9,.,.,TGTGCCAGCAGCGTATCCCCCCCTATAGGGGATACGCAGTATTTT,CASSVSPPIGDTQYF